This paragraph covers one T cell receptor (beta chain) sequence. Germline CDR1 LNHNV, CDR2 YYDKDF (reference sequence). V was shortened by 0 bases and J by 7 bases, with 13 bases between the two germline ends. The CDR3 covers 15 residues. This sample was taken from a study of blood T cell repertoires in COVID-19. For the study at large: Sources were T cells, B-cell-depleted T cells, or PBMCs; the material itself was cDNA or gDNA.

Original data processing: Reference gene primer amplification gave nucleated cell count estimates. The method was immunoSEQ multiplex PCR; TCRdb's version includes in-frame clones alone and lacks a portion of them. V and J calls and clone size come straight from that table; D and trimming were deduced from the DNA. The sample includes fewer than 350,000 clones, around 85% of them seen just once. The study recruited people aged about 18 to 90 years across roughly 23 US areas. Membership in each cohort depended on participant-reported clinical history. Material: PBMCs or T cells enriched from blood (not recorded which). The sequence came from a woman aged 50 to 65 who had recovered from COVID-19. The chain recombines TRBV15 with TRBJ1-5; maybe TRBD1 (5 bases). The chain's CDR3 is CATSREAGPDQPQHF. The CDR3, as DNA: TGTGCCACCAGCAGAGAAGCAGGGCCCGACCAGCCCCAGCATTTT. Complete variable domain (other parts from reference TRBV15 and TRBJ1-5): DAMVIQNPRYQVTQFGKPVTLSCSQTLNHNVMYWYQQKSSQAPKLLFHYYDKDFNNEADTPDNFQSRRPNTSFCFLDIRSPGLGDTAMYLCATSREAGPDQPQHFGDGTRLSIL.